This TCR beta chain emerged from a study of cytomegalovirus exposure and HLA in healthy donors. In the study overall: The roughly 700 first-cohort repertoires shared a platform with the roughly 110 validation repertoires, as reported in a later analysis.

The donors were part of the validation cohort, which consisted of under 150 subjects and was separate from the first cohort of about 670 subjects. This clone came up a few times. Its cognate antigen is unknown. Clones were sequenced by immunoSEQ multiplex PCR, and TCRdb holds only the in-frame ones, with some missing. The sample has a few hundred thousand clones; 75% to 90% are singletons. General observations from the study: Listed as cytomegalovirus-associated were 150 or so TCR beta chains. In a later analysis, first-cohort TCR clusters were found to tend to co-occur in the 90 to 150 validation repertoires.

Germline V gene lookup returns CDR1 GTSNPN and CDR2 SVGIG (reference sequence). Between the trimmed V and J ends, which lost 4 bases and 4 bases, there was a span of 19 bases. CDR3 length: 16 amino acids. Sequenced material: PBMCs. This TCR came from a woman in her 30s in good health and CMV-seropositive. The chain recombines TRBV30 with TRBJ2-2; D may be TRBD1 (6 bases). The CDR3 nucleotides are TGTGCCTGGAAGGTCGCAGGGACACCGTTCACCGGGGAGCTGTTTTTT. Its translation: CAWKVAGTPFTGELFF.